This T cell receptor (beta chain) was sequenced during a study of T cell responses to AZD1222 COVID-19 vaccine. As for this clone: Its cognate antigen is unknown. Other DNA sequences in this sample translate to the same CDR3.

This table comes from immunoSEQ multiplex PCR, and its TCRdb copy is limited to in-frame clones, with some not included. The data contain 150,000 to 160,000 clones, around nine tenths of them seen just once; the ten biggest clones take up around 1.5%. The CDR3 contains 13 residues. Germline V lookup: CDR1 MNHEY, CDR2 SMNVEV (reference sequence). The V segment lost 5 bases and the J segment 8 bases; nucleotides outside the gene matches: 5. Notes on the study in general: Seropositivity was recorded at baseline in only 6 or 7 AZD1222 recipients.

J is TRBJ1-2 and V is TRBV27; TRBD1 agrees at 10 bases. The material sequenced was peripheral blood, taken 28 days after the second AZD1222 dose. This receptor was obtained from an adult who received the AZD1222 COVID-19 vaccine. DNA of the CDR3: TGTGCCAGCAGTCCGCGGACAGGGGGAGGCTACACCTTC. Translated, it gives CASSPRTGGGYTF.